This TCR beta chain appears in the sequencing data of a study of T-cell memory formation after mild COVID-19. Study-level findings and limits: CD4+ contracting clones lay mainly in CM and EM, CD8+ ones in EMRA. Clones shrinking between day 15 and 85 showed a balanced CD4/CD8 split, and those that grew later tilted toward CD4+. Pre-infection memory showed some responding clones, and this suggested that cross-reactive memory joined.

From the 5' RACE reads, TCRdb called clonotypes with MiXCR, one entry per CDR3 protein. The data contain roughly 560,000 distinct CDR3 sequences, 20% of them seen just once; the ten biggest clones take up around 13%. Trimming pared 4 bases from V and 4 bases from J, leaving 8 bases between. CDR1 and CDR2 (germline): SGHDT, YYEEEE. This CDR3 spans 13 amino acids. Remarks on this clonotype: Its antigen is currently unknown.

This clonotype originated in an adult woman who had mild COVID-19 (a few samples of this study predate the infection). Cell type and time point are not known. The chain joins TRBV5-6 to TRBJ2-2, with D unclear. Sequencing was carried out using PBMCs or a T cell subset sorted from them (not recorded which). Here the CDR3 reads CASSLRPTGELFF. The CDR3 DNA sequence: TGTGCCAGCAGCCTCAGGCCCACCGGGGAGCTGTTTTTT.